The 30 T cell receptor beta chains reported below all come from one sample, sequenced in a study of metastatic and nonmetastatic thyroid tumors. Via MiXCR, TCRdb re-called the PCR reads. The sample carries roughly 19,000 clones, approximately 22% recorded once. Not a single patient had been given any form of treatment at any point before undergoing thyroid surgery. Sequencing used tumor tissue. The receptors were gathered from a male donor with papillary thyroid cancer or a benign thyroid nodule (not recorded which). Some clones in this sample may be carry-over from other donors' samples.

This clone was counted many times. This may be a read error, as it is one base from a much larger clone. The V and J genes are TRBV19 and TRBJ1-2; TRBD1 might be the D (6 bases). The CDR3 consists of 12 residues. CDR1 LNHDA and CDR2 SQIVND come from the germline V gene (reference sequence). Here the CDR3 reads CAGSDTGYGYTF. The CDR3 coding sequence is TGTGCCGGTAGTGACACAGGGTATGGCTACACCTTC.

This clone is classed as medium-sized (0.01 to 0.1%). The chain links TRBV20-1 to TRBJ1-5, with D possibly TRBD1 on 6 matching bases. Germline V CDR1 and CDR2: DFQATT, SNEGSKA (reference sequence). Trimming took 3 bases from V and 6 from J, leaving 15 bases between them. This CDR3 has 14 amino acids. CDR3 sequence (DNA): TGCAGTGCTAGTGAGGGGGGTTTGAGTCAGCCCCAGCATTTT. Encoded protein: CSASEGGLSQPQHF.

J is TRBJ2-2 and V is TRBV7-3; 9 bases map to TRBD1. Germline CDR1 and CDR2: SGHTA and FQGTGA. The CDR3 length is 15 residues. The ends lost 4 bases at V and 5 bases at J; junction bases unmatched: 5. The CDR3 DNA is TGTGCCAGCAGCTGGGGACAGGGAGGGACCGGGGAGCTGTTTTTT. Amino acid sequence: CASSWGQGGTGELFF.

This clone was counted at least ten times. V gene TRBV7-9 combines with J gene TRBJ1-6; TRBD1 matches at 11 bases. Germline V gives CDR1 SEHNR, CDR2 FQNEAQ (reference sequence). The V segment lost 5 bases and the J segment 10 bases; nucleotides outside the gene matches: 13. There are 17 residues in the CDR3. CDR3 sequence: CASSPRMGQGGTSPLHF. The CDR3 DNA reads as TGTGCCAGCAGCCCCCGAATGGGACAGGGGGGGACCTCACCCCTCCACTTT.

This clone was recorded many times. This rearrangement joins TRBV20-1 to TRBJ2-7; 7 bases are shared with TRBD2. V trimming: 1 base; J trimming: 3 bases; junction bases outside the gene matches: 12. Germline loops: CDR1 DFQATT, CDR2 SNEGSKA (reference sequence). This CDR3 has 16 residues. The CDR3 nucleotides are TGCAGTGCTAGAGGGGGGGGTGGAGGGGCACACTACGAGCAGTACTTC. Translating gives CSARGGGGGAHYEQYF.

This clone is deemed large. Here the CDR3 DNA reads TGTGCCAGCACATGGGCAGACTCCACCGACTATGGCTACACCTTC. It specifies CASTWADSTDYGYTF. The chain employs TRBV6-1 and TRBJ1-2; unclear D gene. In germline, CDR1 is MNHNS, CDR2 SASEGT. This CDR3 is 15 amino acids long. The V and J ends lost 7 bases and 3 bases respectively, with 18 bases between them.

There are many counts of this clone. The CDR3 spells CASSLVAWETQYF. The CDR3 nucleotides are TGTGCCAGCAGCTTAGTGGCGTGGGAGACCCAGTACTTC. The chain uses TRBV11-2 and TRBJ2-5, with no clear D. The CDR3 length is 13 residues. V lost 1 base and J 5 bases, leaving 8 bases between the germline ends. Looked up from germline, CDR1 is SGHAT and CDR2 is FQNNGV.

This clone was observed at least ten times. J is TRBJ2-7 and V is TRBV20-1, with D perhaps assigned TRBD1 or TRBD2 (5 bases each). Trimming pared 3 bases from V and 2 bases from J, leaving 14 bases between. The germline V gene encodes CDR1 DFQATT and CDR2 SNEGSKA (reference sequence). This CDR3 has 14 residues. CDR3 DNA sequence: TGCAGTGCTAGTCGGGGCTCCAGAACCTACGAGCAGTACTTC. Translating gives CSASRGSRTYEQYF.

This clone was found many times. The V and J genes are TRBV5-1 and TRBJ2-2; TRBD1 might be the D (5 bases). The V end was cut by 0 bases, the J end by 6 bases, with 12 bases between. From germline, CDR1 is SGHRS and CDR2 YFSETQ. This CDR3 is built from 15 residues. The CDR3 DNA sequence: TGCGCCAGCAGCTTGGGGTCAGGGTCGGCCGGGGAGCTGTTTTTT. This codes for CASSLGSGSAGELFF.

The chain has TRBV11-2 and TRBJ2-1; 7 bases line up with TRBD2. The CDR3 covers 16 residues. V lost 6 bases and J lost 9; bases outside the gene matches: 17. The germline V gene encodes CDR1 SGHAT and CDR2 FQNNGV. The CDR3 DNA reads TGTGCCAGCAGTTCAGAGGGGAGACGGGGGGTGATTGAGCAGTTCTTC. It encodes CASSSEGRRGVIEQFF.

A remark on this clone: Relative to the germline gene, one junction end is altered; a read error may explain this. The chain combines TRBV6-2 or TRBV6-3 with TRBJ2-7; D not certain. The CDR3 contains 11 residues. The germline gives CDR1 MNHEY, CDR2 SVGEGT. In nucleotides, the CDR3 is TGTACCAGCTCGGACTCCTACGAGCAGTACTTC. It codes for CTSSDSYEQYF.

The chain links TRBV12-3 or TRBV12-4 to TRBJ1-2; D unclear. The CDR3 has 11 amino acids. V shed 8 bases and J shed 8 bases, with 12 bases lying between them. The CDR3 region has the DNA TGTGCCAGCGGCGAGATCTGGGGCTACACCTTC. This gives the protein CASGEIWGYTF.

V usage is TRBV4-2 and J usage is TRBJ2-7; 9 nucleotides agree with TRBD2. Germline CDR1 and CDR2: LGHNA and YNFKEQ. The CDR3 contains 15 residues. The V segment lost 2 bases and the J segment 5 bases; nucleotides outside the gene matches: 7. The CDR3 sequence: CASSQLAGGPHEQYF. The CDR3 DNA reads TGTGCCAGCAGCCAACTGGCGGGAGGGCCGCACGAGCAGTACTTC.

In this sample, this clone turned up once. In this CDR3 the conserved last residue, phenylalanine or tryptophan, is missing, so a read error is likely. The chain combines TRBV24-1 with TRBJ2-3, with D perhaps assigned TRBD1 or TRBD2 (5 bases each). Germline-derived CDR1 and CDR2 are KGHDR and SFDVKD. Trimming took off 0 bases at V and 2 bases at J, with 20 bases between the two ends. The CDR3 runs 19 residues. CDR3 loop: CATSDLFPRDGTNTDTQYI. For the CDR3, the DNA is TGTGCCACCAGTGATTTGTTTCCCAGGGACGGAACAAACACAGATACGCAGTATATT.

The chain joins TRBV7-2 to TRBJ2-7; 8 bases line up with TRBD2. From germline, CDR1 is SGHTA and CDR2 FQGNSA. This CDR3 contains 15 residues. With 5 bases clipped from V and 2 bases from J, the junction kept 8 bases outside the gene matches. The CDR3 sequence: CASSEGLVGPYEQYF. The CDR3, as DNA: TGTGCCAGCAGCGAGGGACTAGTGGGACCCTACGAGCAGTACTTC.

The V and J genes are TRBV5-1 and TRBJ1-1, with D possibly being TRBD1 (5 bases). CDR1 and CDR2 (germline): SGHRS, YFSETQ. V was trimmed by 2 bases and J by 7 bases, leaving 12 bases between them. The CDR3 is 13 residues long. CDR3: CASSFGGAGEAFF. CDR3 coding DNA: TGCGCCAGCAGCTTTGGAGGGGCCGGTGAAGCTTTCTTT.

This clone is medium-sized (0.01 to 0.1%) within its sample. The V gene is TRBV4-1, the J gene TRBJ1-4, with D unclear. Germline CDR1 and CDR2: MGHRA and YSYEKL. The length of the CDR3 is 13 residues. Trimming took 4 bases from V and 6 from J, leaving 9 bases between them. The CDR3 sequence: CASSLHNYEKLFF. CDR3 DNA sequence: TGCGCCAGCAGCCTACACAACTATGAAAAACTGTTTTTT.

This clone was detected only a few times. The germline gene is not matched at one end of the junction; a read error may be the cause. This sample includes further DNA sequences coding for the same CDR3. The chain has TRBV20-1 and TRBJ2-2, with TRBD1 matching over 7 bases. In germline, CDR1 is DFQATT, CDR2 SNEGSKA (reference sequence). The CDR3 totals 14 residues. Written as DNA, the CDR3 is TGCAGTGCCAGAGGGTTCAGGGGGAAAGAGGAGCTGTTTTTC. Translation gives CSARGFRGKEELFF.

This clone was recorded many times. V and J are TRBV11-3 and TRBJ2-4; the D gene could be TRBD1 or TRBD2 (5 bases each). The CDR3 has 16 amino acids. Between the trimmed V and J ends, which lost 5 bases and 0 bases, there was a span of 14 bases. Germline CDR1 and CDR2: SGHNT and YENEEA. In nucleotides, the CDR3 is TGTGCCAGCAGCGTCCGGGACGGGCTAGCCAAAAACATTCAGTACTTC. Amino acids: CASSVRDGLAKNIQYF. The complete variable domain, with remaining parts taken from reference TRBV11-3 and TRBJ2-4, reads EAGVVQSPRYKIIEKKQPVAFWCNPISGHNTLYWYLQNLGQGPELLIRYENEEAVDDSQLPKDRFSAERLKGVDSTLKIQPAELGDSAVYLCASSVRDGLAKNIQYFGAGTRLSVL.

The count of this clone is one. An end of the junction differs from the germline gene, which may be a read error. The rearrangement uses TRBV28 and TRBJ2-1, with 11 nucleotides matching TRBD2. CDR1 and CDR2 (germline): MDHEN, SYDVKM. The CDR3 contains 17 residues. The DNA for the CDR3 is TGTGCCAGCAGTTCCCGCCTCGTACTAGCGGGAGATAATGAGGAGTGCTTC. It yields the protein CASSSRLVLAGDNEECF.

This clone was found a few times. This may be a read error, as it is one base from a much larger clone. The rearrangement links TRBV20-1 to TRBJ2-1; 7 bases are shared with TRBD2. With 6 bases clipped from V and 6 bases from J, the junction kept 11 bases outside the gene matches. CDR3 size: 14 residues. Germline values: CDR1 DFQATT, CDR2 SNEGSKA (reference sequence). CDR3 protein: CSAYLAVRSNEQFF. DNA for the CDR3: TGCAGTGCCTACCTAGCGGTAAGAAGCAATGAGCAGTTCTTC.

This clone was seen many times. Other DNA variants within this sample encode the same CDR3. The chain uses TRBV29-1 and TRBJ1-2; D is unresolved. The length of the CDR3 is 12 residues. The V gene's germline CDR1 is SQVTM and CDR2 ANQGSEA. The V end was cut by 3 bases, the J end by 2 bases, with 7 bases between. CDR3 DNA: TGCAGCGTTGAGGCGGAGAACTATGGCTACACCTTC. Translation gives CSVEAENYGYTF.

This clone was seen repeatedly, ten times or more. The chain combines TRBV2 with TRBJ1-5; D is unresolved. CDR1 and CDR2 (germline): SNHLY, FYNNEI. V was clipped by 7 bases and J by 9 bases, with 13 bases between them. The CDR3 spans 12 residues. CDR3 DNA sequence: TGTGCCAGCACCGTGATGGGCCCGCCCCAGCATTTT. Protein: CASTVMGPPQHF.

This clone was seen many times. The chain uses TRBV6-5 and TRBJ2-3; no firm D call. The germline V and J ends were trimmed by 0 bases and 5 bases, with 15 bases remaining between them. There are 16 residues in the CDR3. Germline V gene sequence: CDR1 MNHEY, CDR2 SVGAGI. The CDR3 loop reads CASSYSPVILRDTQYF. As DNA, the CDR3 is TGTGCCAGCAGTTACTCCCCTGTCATATTAAGAGATACGCAGTATTTT.

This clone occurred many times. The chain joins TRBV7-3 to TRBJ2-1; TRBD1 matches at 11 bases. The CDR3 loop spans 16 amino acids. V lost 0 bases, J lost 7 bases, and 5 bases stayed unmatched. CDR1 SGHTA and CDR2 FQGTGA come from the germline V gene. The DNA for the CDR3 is TGTGCCAGCAGCTTAACGAGGGGACAGGGGGTAAATGAGCAGTTCTTC. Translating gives CASSLTRGQGVNEQFF.

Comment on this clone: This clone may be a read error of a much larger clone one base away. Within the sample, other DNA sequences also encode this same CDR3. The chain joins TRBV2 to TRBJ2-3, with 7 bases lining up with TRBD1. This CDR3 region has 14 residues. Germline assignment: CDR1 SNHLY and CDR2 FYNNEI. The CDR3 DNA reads TGCGCCAGCAACTCCGTATCTCAGGGGGACACGCAGTATTTT. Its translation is CASNSVSQGDTQYF. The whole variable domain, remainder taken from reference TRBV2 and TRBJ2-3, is EPEVTQTPSHQVTQMGQEVILRCVPISNHLYFYWYRQILGQKVEFLVSFYNNEISEKSEIFDDQFSVERPDGSNFTLKIRSTKLEDSAMYFCASNSVSQGDTQYFGPGTRLTVL.

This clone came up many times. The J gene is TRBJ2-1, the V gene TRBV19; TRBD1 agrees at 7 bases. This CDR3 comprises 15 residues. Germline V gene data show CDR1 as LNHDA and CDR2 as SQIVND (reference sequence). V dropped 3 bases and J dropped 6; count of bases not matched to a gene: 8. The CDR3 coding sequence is TGTGCCAGTAGTATTTTGCTTGGGACAGTCAATGAGCAGTTCTTC. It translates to CASSILLGTVNEQFF.

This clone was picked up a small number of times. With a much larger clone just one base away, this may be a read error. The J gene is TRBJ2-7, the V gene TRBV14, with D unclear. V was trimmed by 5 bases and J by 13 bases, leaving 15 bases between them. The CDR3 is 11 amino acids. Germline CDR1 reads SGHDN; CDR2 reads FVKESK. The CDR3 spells CASSTCPQVYF. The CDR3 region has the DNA TGTGCCAGCAGCACATGCCCTCAGGTTTACTTC.

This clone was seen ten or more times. As DNA, the CDR3 is TGTGCCACCAGCAGAAAGGGGACAGGAGAAGAGACCCAGTACTTC. This gives the protein CATSRKGTGEETQYF. The J gene is TRBJ2-5, the V gene TRBV15; 8 bases line up with TRBD1. Germline V gene sequence: CDR1 LNHNV, CDR2 YYDKDF (reference sequence). V gave up 2 bases and J gave up 3 bases; unmatched junction bases: 5. The CDR3 contains 15 residues.

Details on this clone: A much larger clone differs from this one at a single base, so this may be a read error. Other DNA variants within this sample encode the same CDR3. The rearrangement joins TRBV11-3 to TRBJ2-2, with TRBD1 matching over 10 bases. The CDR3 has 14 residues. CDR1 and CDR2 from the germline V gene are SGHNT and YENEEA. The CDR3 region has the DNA TGTGCTAGCAGCTCCGGGACAGGGGTTGGGGAGCTGTTTTTC. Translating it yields CASSSGTGVGELFF.